Many counts were recorded for the clone carrying this T cell receptor (beta chain). Its matching antigen is unknown. V lost 6 bases to trimming and J lost 0 bases, with 11 bases between them. The V gene's germline CDR1 is DFQATT and CDR2 SNEGSKA (reference sequence). The length of the CDR3 is 13 residues. This record belongs to a study of early T cells in non-severe SARS-CoV-2 infection. Study-wide findings and caveats: Sequences matched to VDJdb favored anti-spike CD8 responses, while private and CD4 specificities were missed.

The protocol attached unique molecular identifiers to individual cDNA molecules. MiXCR, run by TCRdb on the 5' RACE reads, gives a single entry per CDR3 protein. The sample has 70,000 or so distinct CDR3 sequences; more than 3.5% are singletons. The sequencing here drew on whole blood, taken at baseline. The rearrangement uses TRBV20-1 and TRBJ1-1; D possibly corresponds to TRBD1 (5 bases). This sequence was found in an adult who was a healthcare worker with PCR-confirmed SARS-CoV-2 infection or an uninfected control (not recorded which). The donor label of this sample is uncertain. CDR3 nucleotide sequence: TGCAGTGCCACCAGGGAGTTGAACACTGAAGCTTTCTTT. It codes for CSATRELNTEAFF.